This entry concerns a single T cell receptor (beta chain). Its antigen is currently unknown. A J-beta primer mix and a sample-barcoded 5' primer were used in a second PCR of about 7 to 12 cycles. In TCRdb, the 5' RACE reads were re-called with MiXCR into one record per CDR3 protein. The sample consists of 550,000 to 650,000 distinct CDR3 sequences, about 30% of them appearing once. These data are taken from a study of blood T cells in healthy people across ages. Whole-study results and caveats: Naive CD4+ cells and diversity were both higher in long-lived donors than in aged donors.

CDR3 size: 17 residues. Germline CDR1 and CDR2: SGHDN and FVKESK. Trimming removed 8 bases from V and 11 bases from J; junction bases left unmatched: 24. The sample comprised blood. V and J are TRBV14 and TRBJ2-5, with 9 bases fitting TRBD1. The receptor's source is a woman older than 75 in good health. The CDR3: CASGPRTGAVGKYEQYF. The CDR3 DNA reads as TGTGCCAGCGGCCCTCGGACAGGGGCCGTGGGGAAGTATGAGCAGTACTTC.